This is a list of T cell receptor beta chains from one sample in a study of regulatory T cells in long-lasting Graves disease. TCRdb reprocessed the multiplex PCR reads with MiXCR, giving one entry per CDR3 protein. This table has about 420,000 distinct CDR3 sequences, 20% to 30% appearing once. The sequencing used peripheral blood mononuclear cells (PBMCs), collected when the disease was refractory, from a patient treated with antithyroid drugs. The source is a female donor with Graves disease. Both conserved end residues are part of each CDR3. A D gene is named only where the DNA matches it firmly. Rows may omit the clone size; those that give it use once, few, many or a size class.

V gene: TRBV5-6; J gene: TRBJ2-7; D gene: NA; clone size: NA; CDR3 protein: CASSEDRSPYEQYF; CDR3 DNA: TGTGCCAGCAGCGAGGACCGTTCCCCCTACGAGCAGTACTTC
V gene: TRBV24-1; J gene: TRBJ2-7; D gene: NA; clone size: few; CDR3 protein: CATSDAPQGKQYF; CDR3 DNA: TGTGCCACCAGTGATGCCCCCCAGGGAAAGCAGTACTTC
V gene: TRBV29-1; J gene: TRBJ2-3; D gene: TRBD2; clone size: NA; CDR3 protein: CSVVAGLKDTQYF; CDR3 DNA: TGCAGCGTTGTAGCGGGATTAAAAGATACGCAGTATTTT
V gene: TRBV6-1; J gene: TRBJ1-1; D gene: NA; clone size: few; CDR3 protein: CASSESIGRRVGAFF; CDR3 DNA: TGTGCCAGCAGTGAATCGATCGGCAGGAGGGTTGGGGCTTTCTTT
V gene: TRBV7-2; J gene: TRBJ2-3; D gene: TRBD2; clone size: few; CDR3 protein: CASSSPQGLSTDTQYF; CDR3 DNA: TGTGCCAGCAGCTCCCCCCAGGGACTAAGCACAGATACGCAGTATTTT
V gene: TRBV15; J gene: TRBJ2-7; D gene: TRBD1; clone size: few; CDR3 protein: CATSRGDRGLEQYF; CDR3 DNA: TGTGCCACCAGCAGAGGCGACAGGGGGCTCGAGCAGTACTTC
V gene: TRBV29-1; J gene: TRBJ1-2; D gene: NA; clone size: NA; CDR3 protein: CSFSGGPNYGYTF; CDR3 DNA: TGCAGCTTCAGCGGTGGACCAAACTATGGCTACACCTTC
V gene: TRBV6-1; J gene: TRBJ1-2; D gene: NA; clone size: few; CDR3 protein: CASVGVGYTF; CDR3 DNA: TGTGCCAGCGTTGGGGTTGGCTACACCTTC
V gene: TRBV2; J gene: TRBJ1-5; D gene: NA; clone size: many; CDR3 protein: CASNLGSSNQPQHF; CDR3 DNA: TGTGCCAGTAACCTGGGGTCTAGCAATCAGCCCCAGCATTTT
V gene: TRBV15; J gene: TRBJ1-5; D gene: NA; clone size: many; CDR3 protein: CATSRDPGSQPQHF; CDR3 DNA: TGTGCCACCAGCAGAGATCCGGGATCCCAGCCCCAGCATTTT
V gene: TRBV4-1; J gene: TRBJ2-4; D gene: NA; clone size: NA; CDR3 protein: CASSLLGTAGNIQYF; CDR3 DNA: TGCGCCAGCAGCCTCCTCGGGACTGCGGGAAACATTCAGTACTTC
V gene: TRBV20-1; J gene: TRBJ2-3; D gene: NA; clone size: NA; CDR3 protein: CSASGAGLTDTQYF; CDR3 DNA: TGCAGTGCTAGCGGAGCGGGCCTCACAGATACGCAGTATTTT
V gene: TRBV5-1; J gene: TRBJ1-1; D gene: NA; clone size: few; CDR3 protein: CASSGGVLNTEAFF; CDR3 DNA: TGCGCCAGCAGCGGAGGGGTTCTGAACACTGAAGCTTTCTTT
V gene: TRBV3-1; J gene: TRBJ2-2; D gene: NA; clone size: NA; CDR3 protein: CASSQDIRRRGTGELFF; CDR3 DNA: TGTGCCAGCAGCCAAGATATTAGGAGGCGAGGCACCGGGGAGCTGTTTTTT
V gene: TRBV20-1; J gene: TRBJ1-5; D gene: NA; clone size: NA; CDR3 protein: CSARKGARGMGNQPQHF; CDR3 DNA: TGCAGTGCTAGAAAGGGTGCCCGCGGGATGGGCAATCAGCCCCAGCATTTT
V gene: TRBV29-1; J gene: TRBJ1-1; D gene: NA; clone size: many; CDR3 protein: CSVADNTEAFF; CDR3 DNA: TGCAGCGTCGCGGACAACACTGAAGCTTTCTTT
V gene: TRBV12-3/TRBV12-4; J gene: TRBJ1-3; D gene: NA; clone size: many; CDR3 protein: CASSDSNSGNTIYF; CDR3 DNA: TGTGCCAGCAGCGATTCGAACTCTGGAAACACCATATATTTT
V gene: TRBV11-2; J gene: TRBJ1-6; D gene: NA; clone size: NA; CDR3 protein: CASSSYTGSLVIPLHF; CDR3 DNA: TGTGCCAGCAGCTCGTATACAGGGTCTCTCGTTATTCCCCTCCACTTT
V gene: TRBV28; J gene: TRBJ1-4; D gene: TRBD1; clone size: many; CDR3 protein: CASSFGTGGAELFF; CDR3 DNA: TGTGCCAGCAGTTTCGGGACAGGGGGCGCGGAACTGTTTTTT
V gene: TRBV7-2; J gene: TRBJ2-4; D gene: TRBD1; clone size: NA; CDR3 protein: CASSQKTGGFAKNIQYF; CDR3 DNA: TGCGCCAGCAGCCAGAAGACAGGGGGCTTTGCCAAAAACATTCAGTACTTC
V gene: TRBV18; J gene: TRBJ2-1; D gene: TRBD2; clone size: NA; CDR3 protein: CASSGLAGGENEQFF; CDR3 DNA: TGTGCCAGCTCCGGACTAGCGGGAGGCGAAAATGAGCAGTTCTTC
V gene: TRBV12-3/TRBV12-4; J gene: TRBJ2-7; D gene: NA; clone size: NA; CDR3 protein: CASSAPMFYEQYF; CDR3 DNA: TGTGCCAGCAGTGCTCCCATGTTCTACGAGCAGTACTTC
V gene: TRBV12-3/TRBV12-4; J gene: TRBJ2-2; D gene: TRBD1; clone size: once; CDR3 protein: CASRGQGETGELFF; CDR3 DNA: TGTGCCAGCAGAGGACAGGGGGAGACCGGGGAGCTGTTTTTT
V gene: TRBV6-5; J gene: TRBJ2-4; D gene: TRBD2; clone size: many; CDR3 protein: CASSYSITPSGGPRNIQYF; CDR3 DNA: TGTGCCAGCAGTTACTCGATTACCCCGTCGGGAGGGCCGCGAAACATTCAGTACTTC
V gene: TRBV5-5; J gene: TRBJ1-6; D gene: NA; clone size: NA; CDR3 protein: CASSDVAGQYNSPLHF; CDR3 DNA: TGTGCCAGCAGCGACGTAGCGGGGCAGTATAATTCACCCCTCCACTTT
V gene: TRBV28; J gene: TRBJ2-7; D gene: NA; clone size: many; CDR3 protein: CASSPTPGRSSYEQYF; CDR3 DNA: TGTGCCAGCAGTCCAACTCCGGGACGCAGCTCCTACGAGCAGTACTTC
V gene: TRBV7-9; J gene: TRBJ1-2; D gene: NA; clone size: few; CDR3 protein: CASSTRYGYTF; CDR3 DNA: TGTGCCAGCAGTACCCGATATGGCTACACCTTC
V gene: TRBV9; J gene: TRBJ1-2; D gene: NA; clone size: NA; CDR3 protein: CASSADSAESGYTF; CDR3 DNA: TGTGCCAGCAGCGCGGACAGTGCTGAATCGGGCTACACCTTC
V gene: TRBV28; J gene: TRBJ1-2; D gene: TRBD1; clone size: many; CDR3 protein: CASSLLGQFYGYTF; CDR3 DNA: TGTGCCAGCAGTCTCCTGGGACAGTTCTATGGCTACACCTTC
V gene: TRBV7-2; J gene: TRBJ2-4; D gene: NA; clone size: few; CDR3 protein: CASSLRGVAKNIQYF; CDR3 DNA: TGTGCCAGCAGCTTAAGGGGGGTAGCCAAAAACATTCAGTACTTC
V gene: TRBV18; J gene: TRBJ2-7; D gene: TRBD1; clone size: NA; CDR3 protein: CASSPPGTEGEQYF; CDR3 DNA: TGTGCCAGCTCACCCCCCGGGACAGAGGGCGAGCAGTACTTC
V gene: TRBV6-1; J gene: TRBJ2-7; D gene: TRBD2; clone size: few; CDR3 protein: CASSKTSPEQYF; CDR3 DNA: TGTGCCAGCAGCAAGACTAGCCCCGAGCAGTACTTC
V gene: TRBV25-1; J gene: TRBJ2-7; D gene: TRBD2; clone size: few; CDR3 protein: CASSELRTSGLTEQYF; CDR3 DNA: TGTGCCAGCAGTGAACTTCGGACTAGCGGTTTAACCGAGCAGTACTTC